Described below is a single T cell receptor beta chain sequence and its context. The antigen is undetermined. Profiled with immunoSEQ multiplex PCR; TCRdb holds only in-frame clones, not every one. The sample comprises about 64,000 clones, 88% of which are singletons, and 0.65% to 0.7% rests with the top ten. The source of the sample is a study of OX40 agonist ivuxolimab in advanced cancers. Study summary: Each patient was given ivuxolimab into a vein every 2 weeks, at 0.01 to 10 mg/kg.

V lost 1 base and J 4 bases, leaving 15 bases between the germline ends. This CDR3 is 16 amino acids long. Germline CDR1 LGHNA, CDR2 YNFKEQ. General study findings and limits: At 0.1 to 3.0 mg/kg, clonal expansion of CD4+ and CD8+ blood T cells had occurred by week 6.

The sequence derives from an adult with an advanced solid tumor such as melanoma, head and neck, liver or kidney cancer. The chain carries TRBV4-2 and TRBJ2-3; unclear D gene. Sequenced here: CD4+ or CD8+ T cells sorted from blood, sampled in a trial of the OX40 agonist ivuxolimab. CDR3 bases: TGTGCCAGCAGCCAAGTTATCTACACGGGCGCAGATACGCAGTATTTT. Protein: CASSQVIYTGADTQYF.